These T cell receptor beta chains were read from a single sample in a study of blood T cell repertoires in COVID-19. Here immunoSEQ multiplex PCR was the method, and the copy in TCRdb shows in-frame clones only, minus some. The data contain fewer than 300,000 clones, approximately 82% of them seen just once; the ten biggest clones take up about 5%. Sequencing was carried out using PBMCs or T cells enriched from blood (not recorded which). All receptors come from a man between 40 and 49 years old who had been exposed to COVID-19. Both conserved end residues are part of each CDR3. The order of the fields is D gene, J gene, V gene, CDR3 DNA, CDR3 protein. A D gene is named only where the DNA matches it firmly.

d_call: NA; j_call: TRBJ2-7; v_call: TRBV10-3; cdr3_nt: TGTGCCATCAACCACAGGGCTGGCGAGCAGTACTTC; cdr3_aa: CAINHRAGEQYF
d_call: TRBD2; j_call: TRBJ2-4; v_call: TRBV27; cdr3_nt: TGTGCCAGCAGTTATTCGCCGAGGAGCGGGGACATTCAGTACTTC; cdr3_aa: CASSYSPRSGDIQYF
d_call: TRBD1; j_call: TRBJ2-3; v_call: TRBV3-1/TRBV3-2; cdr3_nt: TGTGCCAGCAGCCAAAACCCGGGACAGTCTGATACGCAGTATTTT; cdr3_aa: CASSQNPGQSDTQYF
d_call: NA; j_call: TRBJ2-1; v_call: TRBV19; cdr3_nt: TGTGCCAGTAGCACCCTACTCTCCTACAATGAGCAGTTCTTC; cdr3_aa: CASSTLLSYNEQFF
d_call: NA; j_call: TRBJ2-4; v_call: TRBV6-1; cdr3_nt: TGTGCCAGCAGTGAACTAGCCAAAAACATTCAGTACTTC; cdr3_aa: CASSELAKNIQYF
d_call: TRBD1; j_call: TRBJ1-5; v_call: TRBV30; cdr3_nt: TGTGCCTGGGGAGGACAGGTTAGCAATCAGCCCCAGCATTTT; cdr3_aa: CAWGGQVSNQPQHF
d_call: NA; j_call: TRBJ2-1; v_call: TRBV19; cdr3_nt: TGTGCCAGTAGTGGCCTCGATCGGGATACGGGTGAGCAGTTCTTC; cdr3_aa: CASSGLDRDTGEQFF
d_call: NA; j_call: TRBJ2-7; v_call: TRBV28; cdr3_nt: TGTGCCAGCATACCACCCCGGGGGGCCGAAACCTACGAGCAGTACTTC; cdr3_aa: CASIPPRGAETYEQYF
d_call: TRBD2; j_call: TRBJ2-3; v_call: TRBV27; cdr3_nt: TGTGCCAGCAGTTTCTCGGGAGGAGGCGATACGCAGTATTTT; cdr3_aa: CASSFSGGGDTQYF
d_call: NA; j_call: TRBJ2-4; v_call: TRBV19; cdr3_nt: TGTGCCAGTAGTATAACGGGCCAGGGTCGGAACATTCAGTACTTC; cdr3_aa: CASSITGQGRNIQYF
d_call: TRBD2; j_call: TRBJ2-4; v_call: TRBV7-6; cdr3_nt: TGTGCCAGCAGCTTACTAGCGGGAGGGGTGCGACTAGCCAAAAACATTCAGTACTTC; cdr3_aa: CASSLLAGGVRLAKNIQYF
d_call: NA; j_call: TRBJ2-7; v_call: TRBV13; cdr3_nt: TGTGCCAGCAGCTATCACTACGAGCAGTACTTC; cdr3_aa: CASSYHYEQYF
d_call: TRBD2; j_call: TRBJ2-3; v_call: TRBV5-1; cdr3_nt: TGCGCCAGCAGCTTAGCTAGCGGGAGGGTGTCGGATACGCAGTATTTT; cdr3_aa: CASSLASGRVSDTQYF
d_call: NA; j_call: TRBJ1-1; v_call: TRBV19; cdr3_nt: TGTGCCAGTACCACAAGGGGGACCGGACGGGCTTTCTTT; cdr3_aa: CASTTRGTGRAFF
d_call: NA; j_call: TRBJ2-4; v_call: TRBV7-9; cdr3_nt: TGTGCCAGCACACAGGGTGACCTGTTCATAAACATTCAGTACTTC; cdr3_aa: CASTQGDLFINIQYF
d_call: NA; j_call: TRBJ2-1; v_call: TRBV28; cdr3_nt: TGTGCCAGCAGTTTATGGGACTTCAATGAGCAGTTCTTC; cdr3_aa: CASSLWDFNEQFF